The following is a T cell receptor beta chain sequence with its context. Its antigen is unknown. The sample originates from a study of identical twins. Study-wide points: Carriage of fewer insertions was seen in abundant cord blood beta clonotypes, whereas memory repertoires showed none. Modelling approaches yielded underestimates of out-of-frame TCR alpha sharing between monozygotic twins.

Via MiXCR, TCRdb re-called the 5' RACE reads, giving one row per CDR3 protein. The sample includes 200,000 to 300,000 distinct CDR3 sequences, approximately 8% seen only once; the top ten take around 5.4%. Healthy Caucasians made up all donors. The CDR3 extends over 15 amino acids. CDR1 is SGHVS and CDR2 is FQNEAQ in the germline V gene. V was shortened by 5 bases and J by 5 bases, with 19 bases between the two germline ends. These data were also filed under a second study, of yellow fever vaccine responses in identical twins.

This rearrangement joins TRBV7-8 to TRBJ2-7; the D gene is possibly TRBD2 (7 bases). Specimen: CD8+ T cells sorted from blood. This clonotype originated in a woman between 18 and 29 years old in good health. The DNA of the CDR3 is TGTGCCAGCAGCCTCCTTGAGGGGGGGATCGACGAGCAGTACTTC. This sequence encodes CASSLLEGGIDEQYF.